What follows are 8 T cell receptor beta chains derived from one specimen sequenced in a study of blood T cell repertoires in COVID-19. Some clones are missing from TCRdb's copy, which holds only in-frame ones; the method was immunoSEQ multiplex PCR. The sample lists about 250,000 clones; over 75% were seen once. Sequencing input: PBMCs or T cells enriched from blood (not recorded which). The receptors here all came from a man in his late teens or twenties who had recovered from COVID-19.

The genes are TRBV2 and TRBJ2-7; 7 nucleotides align to TRBD2. V was pared by 5 bases and J by 5 bases, with 9 bases of the junction left unmatched. In germline, CDR1 is SNHLY, CDR2 FYNNEI. This CDR3 is built from 14 residues. In DNA, the CDR3 is TGTGCCAGCAGTAACGGACTAGAGCAGGACGAGCAGTACTTC. This gives the protein CASSNGLEQDEQYF.

This chain joins TRBV28 and TRBJ1-3; 8 bases fit TRBD1. The CDR3 totals 15 residues. From germline, CDR1 is MDHEN and CDR2 SYDVKM. The J segment lost 3 bases and the V segment lost 4 bases, leaving 5 bases of the junction unmatched. As DNA, the CDR3 is TGTGCCAGCAGTTACTCAGGGGGCATTGGAAACACCATATATTTT. It translates to CASSYSGGIGNTIYF.

This chain connects TRBV7-9 to TRBJ2-5, with D possibly being TRBD2 (5 bases). Trimming removed 3 bases at V and 5 bases at J, with 19 bases between. The CDR3 extends over 16 amino acids. Per the germline V gene, CDR1 is SEHNR and CDR2 is FQNEAQ (reference sequence). CDR3 DNA: TGTGCCAGCAGCTTGTGGGAGACTAAACGACGGGAGACCCAGTACTTC. Its protein is CASSLWETKRRETQYF.

The chain joins TRBV7-8 to TRBJ1-1; 7 bases are a match to TRBD1. CDR1 and CDR2 (germline): SGHVS, FQNEAQ. The CDR3 totals 14 residues. Trimming removed 6 bases from V and 1 base from J; junction bases left unmatched: 5. Written as DNA, the CDR3 is TGTGCCAGCAGTCGAGGGGACAGGAACACTGAAGCTTTCTTT. It specifies CASSRGDRNTEAFF.

The gene calls are TRBV6-1 and TRBJ1-2; 12 positions agree with TRBD1. CDR1 and CDR2 from the germline V gene are MNHNS and SASEGT. This CDR3 contains 16 residues. The ends lost 4 bases at V and 6 bases at J; junction bases unmatched: 9. This chain's CDR3 is CASSAYRDRGRDGYTF. The CDR3 bases are TGTGCCAGCAGTGCATACCGGGACAGGGGGCGGGATGGCTACACCTTC.

CDR3 sequence: CASNTGGPLYEQYF. As DNA, the CDR3 is TGTGCCAGTAATACAGGGGGCCCTCTCTACGAGCAGTACTTC. The chain links TRBV19 to TRBJ2-7, with 9 bases matching TRBD1. V trimming: 7 bases; J trimming: 3 bases; junction bases outside the gene matches: 7. This CDR3 comprises 14 residues. Germline CDR1 LNHDA, CDR2 SQIVND (reference sequence).

DNA for the CDR3: TGCAGCGTGAGCACAGGGGTTGATCAGCCCCAGCATTTT. This translates into CSVSTGVDQPQHF. The rearrangement links TRBV29-1 to TRBJ1-5; 7 nucleotides line up with TRBD1. The germline V gene encodes CDR1 SQVTM and CDR2 ANQGSEA. The CDR3 runs 13 residues. Trimming took 6 bases from V and 5 from J; bases not matched to a gene: 7.

The V call is TRBV7-9, the J call TRBJ2-1; 13 bases are shared with TRBD2. This CDR3 region has 16 residues. Germline CDR1 and CDR2: SEHNR and FQNEAQ (reference sequence). The V segment lost 2 bases and the J segment 8 bases; nucleotides outside the gene matches: 6. The CDR3 DNA reads as TGTGCCAGCAGCTTACCAACTAGCGGGGGGGCGGATGAGCAGTTCTTC. Its translation is CASSLPTSGGADEQFF.